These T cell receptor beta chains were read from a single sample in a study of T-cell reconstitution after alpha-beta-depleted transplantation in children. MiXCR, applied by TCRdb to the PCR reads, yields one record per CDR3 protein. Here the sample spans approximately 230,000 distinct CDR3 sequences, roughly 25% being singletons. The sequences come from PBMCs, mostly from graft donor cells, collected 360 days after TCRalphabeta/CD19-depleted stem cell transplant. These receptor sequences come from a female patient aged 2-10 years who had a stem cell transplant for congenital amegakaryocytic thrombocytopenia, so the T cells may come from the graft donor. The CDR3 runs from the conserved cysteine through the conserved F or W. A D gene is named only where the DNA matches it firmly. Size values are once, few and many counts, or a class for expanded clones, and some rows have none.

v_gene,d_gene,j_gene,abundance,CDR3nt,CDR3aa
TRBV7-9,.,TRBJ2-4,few,TGTGCCAGCAGCCCCCTCGGCAGTACAGCTTTGGAAAACATTCAGTACTTC,CASSPLGSTALENIQYF
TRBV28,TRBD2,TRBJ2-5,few,TGTGCCAGCAGTCCCTTGGGACTAGCGGAACGAGAGACCCAGTACTTC,CASSPLGLAERETQYF
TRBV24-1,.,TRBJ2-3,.,TGTGCCACCAGTGGTCAGGCGCCTTCACCTATCACAGATACGCAGTATTTT,CATSGQAPSPITDTQYF
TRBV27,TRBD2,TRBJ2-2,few,TGTGCCAGCACCCCCCCGGGGAGCTCGAGACTAGCGGGAGTGAACGGGGAGCTGTTTTTT,CASTPPGSSRLAGVNGELFF
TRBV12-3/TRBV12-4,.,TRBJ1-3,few,TGTGCCAGCAGTTTTGTTGGGAGGGGAAACACCATATATTTT,CASSFVGRGNTIYF
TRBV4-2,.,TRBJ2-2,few,TGTGCCAGCAGCCAAGACTGGGGTAGCAAACGCACCGGGGAGCTGTTTTTT,CASSQDWGSKRTGELFF
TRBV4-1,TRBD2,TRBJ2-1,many,TGCGCCAGCAGCCAAGGTCTCCTAGCGGGACCTCGTGGCAATGAGCAGTTCTTC,CASSQGLLAGPRGNEQFF
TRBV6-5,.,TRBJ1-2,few,TGTGCCAGCAGTTACTCAGGGACCCCTACGGATGGCTACACCTTC,CASSYSGTPTDGYTF
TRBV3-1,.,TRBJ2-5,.,TGTGCCAGCAGCCAAGATGGCAGCTACCAAGAGACCCAGTACTTC,CASSQDGSYQETQYF
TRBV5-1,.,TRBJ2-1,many,TGCGCCAGAAGAATTTCCATCGACAATGAGCAGTTCTTC,CARRISIDNEQFF
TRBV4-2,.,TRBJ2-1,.,TGTGCCAGCAGCCAAGGGACAAAGCAGTTCTTC,CASSQGTKQFF
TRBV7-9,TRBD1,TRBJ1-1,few,TGTGCCAGCAGCTTAAAGGGGGCGGAAGGCACTGAAGCTTTCTTT,CASSLKGAEGTEAFF
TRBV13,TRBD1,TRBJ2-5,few,TGTGCCAGCAGGGTTACAGGGGGCCAAGAGACCCAGTACTTC,CASRVTGGQETQYF
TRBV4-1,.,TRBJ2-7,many,TGCGCCAGCAGCCAGGACAGAAAATACGAGCAGTACTTC,CASSQDRKYEQYF
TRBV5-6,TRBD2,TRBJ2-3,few,TGTGCCAGCAGCCCGCGGGGGGGAAGCACAGATACGCAGTATTTT,CASSPRGGSTDTQYF
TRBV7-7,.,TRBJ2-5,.,TGTGCCAGCAGCGCGCAGAAAGTGGGAGAGACCCAGTACTTC,CASSAQKVGETQYF
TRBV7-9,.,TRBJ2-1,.,TGTGCCAGCAGCTTCAATCCGTGGGGGCCAGAATACAATGAGCAGTTCTTC,CASSFNPWGPEYNEQFF
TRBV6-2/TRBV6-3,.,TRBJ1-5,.,TGTGCCAGCAGTTACTCGGTCGGTCAGCCCCAGCATTTT,CASSYSVGQPQHF
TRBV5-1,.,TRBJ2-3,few,TGCGCCAGCAATCAGGATGGAGTCGCAGATACGCAGTATTTT,CASNQDGVADTQYF
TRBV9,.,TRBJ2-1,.,TGTGCCAGCAGCGTAGGAGCTAGCGCCGATGAGCAGTTCTTC,CASSVGASADEQFF
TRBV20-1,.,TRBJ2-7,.,TGCAGTGCTAGAGAGTTGAAAGGGCAGGTCTACGAGCAGTACTTC,CSARELKGQVYEQYF
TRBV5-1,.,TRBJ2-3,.,TGCGCCAGCATGCGGGGACACACAGATACGCAGTATTTT,CASMRGHTDTQYF
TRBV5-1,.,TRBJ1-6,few,TGCGCCAGCAGCCCTGGACGCGACGATTCACCCCTCCACTTT,CASSPGRDDSPLHF
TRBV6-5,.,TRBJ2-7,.,TGTGCCAGCAGTTACCTCCAGGGCTACGAGCAGTACTTC,CASSYLQGYEQYF
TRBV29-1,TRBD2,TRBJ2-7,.,TGCAGCGTTGAGTTGGTTAGCGGGATCGCCTACGAGCAGTACTTC,CSVELVSGIAYEQYF
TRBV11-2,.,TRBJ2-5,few,TGTGCCAGCAGCTTAGTCTGGCGGCAAGAGACCCAGTACTTC,CASSLVWRQETQYF
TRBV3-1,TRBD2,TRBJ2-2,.,TGTGCCAGCAGCCCCAGCCCCTCTAGCGGGAGAGGCACCGGGGAGCTGTTTTTT,CASSPSPSSGRGTGELFF